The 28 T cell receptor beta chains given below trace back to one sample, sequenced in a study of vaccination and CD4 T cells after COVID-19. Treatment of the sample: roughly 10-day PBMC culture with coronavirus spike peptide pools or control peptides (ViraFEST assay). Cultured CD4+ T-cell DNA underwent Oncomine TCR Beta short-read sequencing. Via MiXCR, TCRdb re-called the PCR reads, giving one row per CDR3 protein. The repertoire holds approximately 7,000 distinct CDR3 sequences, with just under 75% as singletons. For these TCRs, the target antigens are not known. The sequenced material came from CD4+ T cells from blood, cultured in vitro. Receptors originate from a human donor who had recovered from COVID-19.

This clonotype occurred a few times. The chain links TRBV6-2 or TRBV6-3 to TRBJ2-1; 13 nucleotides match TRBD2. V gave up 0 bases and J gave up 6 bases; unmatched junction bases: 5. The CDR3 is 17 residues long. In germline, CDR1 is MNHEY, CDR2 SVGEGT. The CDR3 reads CASSYSTSGRTANEQFF. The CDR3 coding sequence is TGTGCCAGCAGTTACTCGACTAGCGGGAGGACGGCCAATGAGCAGTTCTTC.

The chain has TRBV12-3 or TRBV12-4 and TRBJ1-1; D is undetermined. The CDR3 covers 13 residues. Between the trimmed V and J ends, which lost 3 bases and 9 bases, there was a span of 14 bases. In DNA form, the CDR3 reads TGTGCCAGCAGTTTCAGGCAAGAACGGCAAGCTTTCTTT. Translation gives CASSFRQERQAFF.

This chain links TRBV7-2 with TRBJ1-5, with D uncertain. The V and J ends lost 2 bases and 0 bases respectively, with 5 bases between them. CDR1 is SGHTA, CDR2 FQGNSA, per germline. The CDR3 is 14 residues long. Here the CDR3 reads CASSLWRSNQPQHF. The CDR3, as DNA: TGTGCCAGCAGCTTATGGCGTAGCAATCAGCCCCAGCATTTT.

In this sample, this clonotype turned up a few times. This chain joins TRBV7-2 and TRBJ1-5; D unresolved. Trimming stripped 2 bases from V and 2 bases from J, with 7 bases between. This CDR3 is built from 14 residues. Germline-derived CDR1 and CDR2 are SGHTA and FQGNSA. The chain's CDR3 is CASSLQLGNQPQHF. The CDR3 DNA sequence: TGTGCCAGCAGCTTACAGTTGGGCAATCAGCCCCAGCATTTT.

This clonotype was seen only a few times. This chain's CDR3 is CASSSGPGTTEAFF. CDR3 in DNA: TGTGCCAGCAGCTCGGGACCGGGAACCACTGAAGCTTTCTTT. The V and J genes are TRBV11-3 and TRBJ1-1, with D possibly being TRBD1 (5 bases). Germline V gene lookup returns CDR1 SGHNT and CDR2 YENEEA. The CDR3 sequence is 14 residues long. Deletions cut 4 bases from V and 4 bases from J, with 13 bases between.

Here the CDR3 DNA reads TGTGCCAGCAGTCCTACGGGACAGACCTACAATCAGCCCCAGCATTTT. Protein sequence: CASSPTGQTYNQPQHF. V usage is TRBV28 and J usage is TRBJ1-5; the match to TRBD1 covers 7 bases. CDR3 length equals 16 residues. V trimming: 5 bases; J trimming: 3 bases; junction bases outside the gene matches: 10. Germline CDR1 reads MDHEN; CDR2 reads SYDVKM.

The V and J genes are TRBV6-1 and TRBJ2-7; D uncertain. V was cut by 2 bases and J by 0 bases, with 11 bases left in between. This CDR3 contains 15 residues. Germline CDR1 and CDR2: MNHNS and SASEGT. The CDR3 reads CASSEPSTTSYEQYF. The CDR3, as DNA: TGTGCCAGCAGTGAACCCAGTACAACCTCCTACGAGCAGTACTTC.

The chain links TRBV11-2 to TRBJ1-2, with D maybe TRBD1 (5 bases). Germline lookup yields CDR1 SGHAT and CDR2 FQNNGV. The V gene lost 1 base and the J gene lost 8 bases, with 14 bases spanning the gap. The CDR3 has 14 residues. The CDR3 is CASSLGEGLFGYTF. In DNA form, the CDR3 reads TGTGCCAGCAGCTTAGGGGAGGGGCTATTCGGCTACACCTTC. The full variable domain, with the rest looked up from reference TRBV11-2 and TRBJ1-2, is EAGVAQSPRYKIIEKRQSVAFWCNPISGHATLYWYQQILGQGPKLLIQFQNNGVVDDSQLPKDRFSAERLKGVDSTLKIQPAKLEDSAVYLCASSLGEGLFGYTFGSGTRLTVV.

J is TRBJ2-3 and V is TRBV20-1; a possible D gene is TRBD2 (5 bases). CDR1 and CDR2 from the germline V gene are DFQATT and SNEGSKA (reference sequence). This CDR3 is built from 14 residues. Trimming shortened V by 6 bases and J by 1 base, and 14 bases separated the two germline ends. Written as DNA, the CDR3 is TGCAGTGCGTGGACTCCCGACCGCACAGATACGCAGTATTTT. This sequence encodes CSAWTPDRTDTQYF.

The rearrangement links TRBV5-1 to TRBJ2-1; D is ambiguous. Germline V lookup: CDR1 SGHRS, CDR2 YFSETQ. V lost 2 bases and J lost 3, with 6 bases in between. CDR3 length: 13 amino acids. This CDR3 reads CASSLDSYNEQFF. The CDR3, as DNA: TGCGCCAGCAGCTTAGATAGCTACAATGAGCAGTTCTTC. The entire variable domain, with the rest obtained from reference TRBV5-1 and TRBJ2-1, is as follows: KAGVTQTPRYLIKTRGQQVTLSCSPISGHRSVSWYQQTPGQGLQFLFEYFSETQRNKGNFPGRFSGRQFSNSRSEMNVSTLELGDSALYLCASSLDSYNEQFFGPGTRLTVL.

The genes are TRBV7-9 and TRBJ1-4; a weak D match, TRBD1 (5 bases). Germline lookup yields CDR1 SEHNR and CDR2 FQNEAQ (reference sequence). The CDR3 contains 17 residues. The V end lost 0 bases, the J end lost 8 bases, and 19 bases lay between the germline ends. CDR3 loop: CASSLALRDVWGEKLFF. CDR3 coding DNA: TGTGCCAGCAGCTTAGCACTGAGGGACGTATGGGGGGAAAAACTGTTTTTT.

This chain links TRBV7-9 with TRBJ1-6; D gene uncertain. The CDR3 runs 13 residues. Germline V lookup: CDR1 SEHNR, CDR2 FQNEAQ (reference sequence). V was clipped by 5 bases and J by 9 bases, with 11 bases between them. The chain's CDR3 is CASSRGRTSPLHF. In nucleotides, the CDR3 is TGTGCCAGCAGCCGCGGACGAACTTCACCCCTCCACTTT.

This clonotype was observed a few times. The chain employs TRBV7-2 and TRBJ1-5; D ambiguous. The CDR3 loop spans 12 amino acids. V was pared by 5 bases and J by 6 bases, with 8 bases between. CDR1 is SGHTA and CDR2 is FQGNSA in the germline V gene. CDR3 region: CASSARGQPQHF. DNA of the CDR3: TGTGCCAGCAGCGCACGGGGTCAGCCCCAGCATTTT.

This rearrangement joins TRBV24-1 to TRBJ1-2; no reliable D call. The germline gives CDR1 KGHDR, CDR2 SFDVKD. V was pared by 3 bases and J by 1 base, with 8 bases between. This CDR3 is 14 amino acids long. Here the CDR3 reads CATSDAAHNYGYTF. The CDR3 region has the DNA TGTGCCACCAGTGATGCAGCACATAACTATGGCTACACCTTC.

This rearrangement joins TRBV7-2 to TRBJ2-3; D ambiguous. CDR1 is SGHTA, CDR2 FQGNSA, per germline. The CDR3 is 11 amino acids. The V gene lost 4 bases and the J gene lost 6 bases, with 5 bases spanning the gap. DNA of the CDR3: TGTGCCAGCAGCTCCAGGGATACGCAGTATTTT. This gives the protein CASSSRDTQYF. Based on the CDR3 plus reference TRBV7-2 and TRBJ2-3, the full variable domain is GAGVSQSPSNKVTEKGKDVELRCDPISGHTALYWYRQSLGQGLEFLIYFQGNSAPDKSGLPSDRFSAERTGGSVSTLTIQRTQQEDSAVYLCASSSRDTQYFGPGTRLTVL.

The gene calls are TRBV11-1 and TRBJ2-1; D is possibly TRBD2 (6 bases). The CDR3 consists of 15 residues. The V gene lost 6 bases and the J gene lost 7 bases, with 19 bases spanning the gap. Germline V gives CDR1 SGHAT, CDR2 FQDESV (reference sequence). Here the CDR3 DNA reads TGTGCCAGCAGGGGGATTAGCGGAGGTAGAAATGAGCAGTTCTTC. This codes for CASRGISGGRNEQFF. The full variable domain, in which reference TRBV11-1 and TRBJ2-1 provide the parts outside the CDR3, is EAEVAQSPRYKITEKSQAVAFWCDPISGHATLYWYRQILGQGPELLVQFQDESVVDDSQLPKDRFSAERLKGVDSTLKIQPAELGDSAMYLCASRGISGGRNEQFFGPGTRLTVL.

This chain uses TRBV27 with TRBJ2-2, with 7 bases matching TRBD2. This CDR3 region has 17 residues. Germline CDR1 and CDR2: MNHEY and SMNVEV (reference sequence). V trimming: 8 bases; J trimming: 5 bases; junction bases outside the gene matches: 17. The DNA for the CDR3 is TGTGCCAGCCGCCTTGGCGGGAGCCCCAAGGTTACCGGGGAGCTGTTTTTT. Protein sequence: CASRLGGSPKVTGELFF.

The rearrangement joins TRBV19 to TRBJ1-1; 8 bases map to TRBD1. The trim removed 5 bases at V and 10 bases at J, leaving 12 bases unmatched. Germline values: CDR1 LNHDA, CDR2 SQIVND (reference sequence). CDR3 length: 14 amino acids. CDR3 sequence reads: CASSVKTGGWGAFF. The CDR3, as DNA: TGTGCCAGTAGTGTCAAAACAGGGGGATGGGGAGCTTTCTTT.

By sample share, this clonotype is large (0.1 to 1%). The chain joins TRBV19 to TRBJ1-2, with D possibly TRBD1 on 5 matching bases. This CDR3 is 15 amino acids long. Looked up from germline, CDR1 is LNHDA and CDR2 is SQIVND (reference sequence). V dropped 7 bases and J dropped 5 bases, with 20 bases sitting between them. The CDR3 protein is CASKLSGTVMYGYTF. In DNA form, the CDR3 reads TGTGCCAGTAAACTCTCCGGGACGGTGATGTATGGCTACACCTTC.

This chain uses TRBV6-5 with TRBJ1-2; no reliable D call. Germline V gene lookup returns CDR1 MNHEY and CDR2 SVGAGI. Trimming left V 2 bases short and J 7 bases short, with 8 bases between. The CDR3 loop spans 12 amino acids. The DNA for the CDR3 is TGTGCCAGCAGTTACAAGGGATCTGGCTACACCTTC. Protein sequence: CASSYKGSGYTF.

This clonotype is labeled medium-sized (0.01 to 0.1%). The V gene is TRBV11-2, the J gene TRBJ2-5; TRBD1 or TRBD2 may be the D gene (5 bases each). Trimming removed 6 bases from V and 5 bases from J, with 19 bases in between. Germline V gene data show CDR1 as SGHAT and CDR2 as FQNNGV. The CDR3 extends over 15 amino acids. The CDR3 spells CASSLREPPGETQYF. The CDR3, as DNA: TGTGCCAGCAGTTTGAGGGAACCACCAGGGGAGACCCAGTACTTC. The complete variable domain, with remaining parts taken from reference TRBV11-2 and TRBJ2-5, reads EAGVAQSPRYKIIEKRQSVAFWCNPISGHATLYWYQQILGQGPKLLIQFQNNGVVDDSQLPKDRFSAERLKGVDSTLKIQPAKLEDSAVYLCASSLREPPGETQYFGPGTRLLVL.

The CDR3 sequence: CASTESRGVTQYF. The CDR3, as DNA: TGTGCCAGCACCGAATCCAGGGGCGTTACGCAGTATTTT. V gene TRBV6-1 combines with J gene TRBJ2-3, with TRBD1 as a possible D gene (6 bases). The CDR3 length is 13 residues. CDR1 MNHNS and CDR2 SASEGT come from the germline V gene. V lost 7 bases, J lost 8 bases, and 16 bases lay in between.

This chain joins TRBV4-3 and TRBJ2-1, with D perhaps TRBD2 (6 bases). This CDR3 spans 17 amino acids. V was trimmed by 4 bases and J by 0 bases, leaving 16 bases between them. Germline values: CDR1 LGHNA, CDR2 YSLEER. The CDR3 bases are TGCGCCAGCAGCCGGAACCCTAGCGCGAGCTCCTACAATGAGCAGTTCTTC. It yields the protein CASSRNPSASSYNEQFF.

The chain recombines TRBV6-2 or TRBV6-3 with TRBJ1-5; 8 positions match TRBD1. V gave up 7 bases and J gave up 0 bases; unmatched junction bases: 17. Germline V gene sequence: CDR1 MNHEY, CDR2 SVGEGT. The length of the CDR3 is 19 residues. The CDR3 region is CASTGSPGQAGYSNQPQHF. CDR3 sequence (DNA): TGTGCCAGCACCGGAAGCCCGGGACAGGCGGGTTATAGCAATCAGCCCCAGCATTTT.

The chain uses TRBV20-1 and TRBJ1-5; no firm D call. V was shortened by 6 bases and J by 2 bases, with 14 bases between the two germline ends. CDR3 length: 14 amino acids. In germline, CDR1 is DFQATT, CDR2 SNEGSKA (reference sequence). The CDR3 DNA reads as TGCAGTGCAGAGGTGGGTGGCGGCAATCAGCCCCAGCATTTT. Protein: CSAEVGGGNQPQHF.

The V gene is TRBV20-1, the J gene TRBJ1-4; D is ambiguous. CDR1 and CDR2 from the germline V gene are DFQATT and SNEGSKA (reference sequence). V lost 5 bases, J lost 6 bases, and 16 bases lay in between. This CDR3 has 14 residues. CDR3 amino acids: CSAPAGKTDEKLFF. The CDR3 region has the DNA TGCAGTGCTCCAGCCGGCAAAACGGATGAAAAACTGTTTTTT.

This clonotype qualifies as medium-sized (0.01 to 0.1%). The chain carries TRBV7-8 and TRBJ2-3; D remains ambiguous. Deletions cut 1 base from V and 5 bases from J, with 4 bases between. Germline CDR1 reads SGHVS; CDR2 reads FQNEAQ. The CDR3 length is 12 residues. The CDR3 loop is CASSLGRDTQYF. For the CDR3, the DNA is TGTGCCAGCAGCTTAGGACGAGATACGCAGTATTTT.

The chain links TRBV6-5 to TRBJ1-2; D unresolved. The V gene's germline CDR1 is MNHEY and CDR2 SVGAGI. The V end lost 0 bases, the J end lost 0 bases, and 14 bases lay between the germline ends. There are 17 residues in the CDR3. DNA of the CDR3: TGTGCCAGCAGTTACTCCAAGTCGATTCAAGCTAACTATGGCTACACCTTC. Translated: CASSYSKSIQANYGYTF.